Listed here are 8 T cell receptor beta chains from one sample, sequenced in a study of blood T cell repertoires in COVID-19. The protocol was immunoSEQ multiplex PCR, while the TCRdb copy is restricted to in-frame clones and leaves out a portion. The sample carries around 60,000 clones, under 85% recorded once. Input material: peripheral blood. These receptors were taken from a woman older than 75 with acute or convalescent COVID-19.

The V gene is TRBV6-5, the J gene TRBJ2-3; a weak D match, TRBD2 (6 bases). The CDR3 has 13 amino acids. The ends were cut back, 7 bases at V and 2 bases at J, with 10 bases in the middle. Germline lookup yields CDR1 MNHEY and CDR2 SVGAGI. CDR3 amino acids: CASNPDYTDTQYF. The CDR3 DNA is TGTGCCAGCAACCCGGACTACACAGATACGCAGTATTTT.

The V call is TRBV7-2, the J call TRBJ2-3, with a possible D match to TRBD1 (5 bases). V lost 2 bases, J lost 5 bases, and 11 bases lay in between. The CDR3 consists of 14 residues. Germline loops: CDR1 SGHTA, CDR2 FQGNSA. Here the CDR3 reads CASSLRPQGDTQYF. The CDR3 DNA reads TGTGCCAGCAGCTTACGGCCCCAGGGAGATACGCAGTATTTT. The whole variable domain, filled in from reference TRBV7-2 and TRBJ2-3, reads GAGVSQSPSNKVTEKGKDVELRCDPISGHTALYWYRQSLGQGLEFLIYFQGNSAPDKSGLPSDRFSAERTGGSVSTLTIQRTQQEDSAVYLCASSLRPQGDTQYFGPGTRLTVL.

The rearrangement links TRBV6-5 to TRBJ1-5, with D possibly being TRBD1 (5 bases). The germline V gene has CDR1 MNHEY and CDR2 SVGAGI. V was clipped by 6 bases and J by 6 bases, with 12 bases between them. The CDR3 runs to 13 residues. CDR3: CASRPTVAQPQHF. CDR3 sequence (DNA): TGTGCCAGCAGGCCGACAGTAGCTCAGCCCCAGCATTTT.

The V call is TRBV4-2, the J call TRBJ1-1; 7 nucleotides align to TRBD1. This CDR3 has 18 amino acids. Germline values: CDR1 LGHNA, CDR2 YNFKEQ. After removal of 0 bases from V and 5 bases from J, the junction contained 15 bases not matched to a gene. The DNA of the CDR3 is TGTGCCAGCAGCCAAGATGGACGGCAACAGGGGTTGGTGACTGAAGCTTTCTTT. This encodes CASSQDGRQQGLVTEAFF.

V is TRBV30 and J is TRBJ2-3, with 9 positions matching TRBD1. CDR3 size: 13 residues. Germline lookup yields CDR1 GTSNPN and CDR2 SVGIG (reference sequence). As DNA, the CDR3 is TGTGCATATACCGGGACAGGGTCGCGTACGCAGTATTTT. Amino acid sequence: CAYTGTGSRTQYF.

This chain connects TRBV9 to TRBJ2-5, with 8 nucleotides matching TRBD2. Per the germline V gene, CDR1 is SGDLS and CDR2 is YYNGEE. Germline trimming cut 4 bases from V and 1 base from J; bases unmatched to any gene: 6. CDR3 size: 15 residues. CDR3 sequence (DNA): TGTGCCAGCAGCCTTGCGAGCGGGGGCCAAGAGACCCAGTACTTC. Translated: CASSLASGGQETQYF. Drawing the rest from reference TRBV9 and TRBJ2-5, the complete variable domain is DSGVTQTPKHLITATGQRVTLRCSPRSGDLSVYWYQQSLDQGLQFLIQYYNGEERAKGNILERFSAQQFPDLHSELNLSSLELGDSALYFCASSLASGGQETQYFGPGTRLLVL.

The chain recombines TRBV3-1 (or the pseudogene TRBV3-2) with TRBJ1-4; tentative D call: TRBD1 (5 bases). The germline V gene encodes CDR1 LGHDT and CDR2 YNNKEL (reference sequence). CDR3 length equals 17 residues. V gave up 2 bases and J gave up 4 bases, with 17 bases separating them. The CDR3 reads CASSQMTGGTFNEKLFF. The CDR3, as DNA: TGTGCCAGCAGCCAAATGACCGGAGGGACCTTTAATGAAAAACTGTTTTTT.

This chain connects TRBV6-4 to TRBJ1-5, with 8 nucleotides matching TRBD1. Germline V CDR1 and CDR2: MRHNA, SNTAGT. V was pared by 8 bases and J by 2 bases, with 11 bases of the junction left unmatched. This CDR3 is built from 16 residues. Here the CDR3 DNA reads TGTGCCAGCCCCGCCCAGGGGGCGGAAGGCAATCAGCCCCAGCATTTT. Its translation: CASPAQGAEGNQPQHF.